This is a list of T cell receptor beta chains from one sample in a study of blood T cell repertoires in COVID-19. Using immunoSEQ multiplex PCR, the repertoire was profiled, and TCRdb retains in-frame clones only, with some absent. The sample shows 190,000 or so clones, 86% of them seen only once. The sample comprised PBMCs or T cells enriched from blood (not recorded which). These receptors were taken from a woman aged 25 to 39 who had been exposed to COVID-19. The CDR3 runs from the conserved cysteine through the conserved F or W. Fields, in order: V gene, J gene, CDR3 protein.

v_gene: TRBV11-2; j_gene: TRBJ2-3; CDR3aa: CASSLAGTGGGTDTQYF
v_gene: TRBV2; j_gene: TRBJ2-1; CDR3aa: CASSESNRGEQFF
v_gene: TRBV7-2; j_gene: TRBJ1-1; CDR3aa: CASSLIRTGGTEAFF
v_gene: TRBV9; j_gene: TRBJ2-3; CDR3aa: CASSPAGGNTDTQYF
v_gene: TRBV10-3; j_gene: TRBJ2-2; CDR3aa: CAISESPVGGGYTGELFF
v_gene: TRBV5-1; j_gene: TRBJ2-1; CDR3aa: CASSFQTVNEQFF
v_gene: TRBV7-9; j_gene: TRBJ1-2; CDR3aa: CASSPTGTYGYTF
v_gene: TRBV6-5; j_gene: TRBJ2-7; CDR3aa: CASSYETGGGYEQYF
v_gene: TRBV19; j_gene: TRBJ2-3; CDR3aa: CASSLSGQGSGDTQYF
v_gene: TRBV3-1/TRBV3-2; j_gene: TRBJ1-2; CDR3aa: CASSQLAGYTF
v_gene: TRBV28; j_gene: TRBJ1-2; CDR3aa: CATTRSRGGYTF
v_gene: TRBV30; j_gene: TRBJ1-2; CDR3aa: CARTGTGTYGYTF
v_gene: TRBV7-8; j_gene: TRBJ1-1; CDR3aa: CASSPRRGSSDTEAFF
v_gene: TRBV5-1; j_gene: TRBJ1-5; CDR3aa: CASTRGDREENSNQPQHF